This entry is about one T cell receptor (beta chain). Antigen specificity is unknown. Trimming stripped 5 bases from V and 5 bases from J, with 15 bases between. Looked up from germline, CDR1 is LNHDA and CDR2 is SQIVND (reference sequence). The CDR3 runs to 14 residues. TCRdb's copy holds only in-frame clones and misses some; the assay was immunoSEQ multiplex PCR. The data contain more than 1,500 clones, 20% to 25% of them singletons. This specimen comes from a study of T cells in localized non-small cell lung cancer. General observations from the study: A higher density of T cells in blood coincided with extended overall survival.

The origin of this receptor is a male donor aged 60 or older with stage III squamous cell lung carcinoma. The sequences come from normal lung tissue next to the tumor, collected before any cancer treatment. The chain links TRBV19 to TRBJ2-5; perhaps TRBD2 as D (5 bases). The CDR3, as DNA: TGTGCCAGTAGTGCCGGGCTAGGAGGCGAGACCCAGTACTTC. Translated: CASSAGLGGETQYF.